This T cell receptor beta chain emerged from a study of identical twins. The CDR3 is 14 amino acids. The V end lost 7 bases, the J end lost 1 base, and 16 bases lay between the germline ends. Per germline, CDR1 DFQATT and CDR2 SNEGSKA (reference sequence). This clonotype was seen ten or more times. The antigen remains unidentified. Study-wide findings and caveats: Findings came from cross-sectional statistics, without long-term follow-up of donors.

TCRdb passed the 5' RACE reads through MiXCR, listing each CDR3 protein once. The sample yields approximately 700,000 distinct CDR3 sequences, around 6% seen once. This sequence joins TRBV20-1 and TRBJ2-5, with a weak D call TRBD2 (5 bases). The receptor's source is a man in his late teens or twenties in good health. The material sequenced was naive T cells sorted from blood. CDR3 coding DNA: TGCAGTGTACTTGGTTTCGAGGGCCAAGAGACCCAGTACTTC. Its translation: CSVLGFEGQETQYF.